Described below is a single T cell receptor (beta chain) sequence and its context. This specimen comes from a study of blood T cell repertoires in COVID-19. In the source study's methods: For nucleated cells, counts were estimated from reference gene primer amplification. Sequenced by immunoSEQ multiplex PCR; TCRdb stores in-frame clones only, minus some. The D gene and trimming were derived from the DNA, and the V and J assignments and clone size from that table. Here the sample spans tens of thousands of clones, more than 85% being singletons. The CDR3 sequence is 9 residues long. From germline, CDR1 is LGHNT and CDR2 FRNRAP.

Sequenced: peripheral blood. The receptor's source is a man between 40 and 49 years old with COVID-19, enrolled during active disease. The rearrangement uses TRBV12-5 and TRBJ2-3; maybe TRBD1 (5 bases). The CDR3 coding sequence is TGTTGCAGGGAAGATACGCAGTATTTT. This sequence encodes CCREDTQYF.